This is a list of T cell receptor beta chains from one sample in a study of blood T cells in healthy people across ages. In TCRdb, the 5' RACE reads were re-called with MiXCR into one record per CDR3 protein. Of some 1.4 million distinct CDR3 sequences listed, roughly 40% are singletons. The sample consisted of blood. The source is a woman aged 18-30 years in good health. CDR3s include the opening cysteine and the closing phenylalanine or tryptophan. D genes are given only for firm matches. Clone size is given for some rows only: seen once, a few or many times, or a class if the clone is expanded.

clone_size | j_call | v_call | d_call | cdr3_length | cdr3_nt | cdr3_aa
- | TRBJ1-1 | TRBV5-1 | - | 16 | TGCGCCAGCAGCTTGAGATTGACAGACATGAACACTGAAGCTTTCTTT | CASSLRLTDMNTEAFF
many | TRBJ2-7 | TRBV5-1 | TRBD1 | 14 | TGCGCCAGCAGCTCCGGACAGGGGGGGTACGAGCAGTACTTC | CASSSGQGGYEQYF
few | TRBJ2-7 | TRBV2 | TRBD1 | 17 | TGTGCCAGCGAGCCCTTTTTCGACAGGGGAGGAACCTACGAGCAGTACTTC | CASEPFFDRGGTYEQYF
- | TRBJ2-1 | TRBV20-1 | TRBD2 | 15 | TGCAGTGCTATGACTAGCGGGGCCCCCTACAATGAGCAGTTCTTC | CSAMTSGAPYNEQFF
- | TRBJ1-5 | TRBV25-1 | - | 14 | TGTGCCAGCAGTGAATCTTGGGGCAATCAGCCCCAGCATTTT | CASSESWGNQPQHF
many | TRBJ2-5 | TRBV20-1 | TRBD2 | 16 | TGCAGTGCTAGAGATGAGGAGCGGGGGGAGGCCGAGACCCAGTACTTC | CSARDEERGEAETQYF
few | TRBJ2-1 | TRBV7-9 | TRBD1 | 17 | TGTGCCAGCAGCTCAGACAGGGGCCACAGTAACTACAATGAGCAGTTCTTC | CASSSDRGHSNYNEQFF
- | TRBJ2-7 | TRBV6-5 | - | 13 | TGTGCCAGCATGCCGGGGGTCTCCTACGAGCAGTACTTC | CASMPGVSYEQYF
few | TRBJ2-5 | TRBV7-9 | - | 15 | TGTGCCAGCAGCCGAGGACAGCCCCTACAAGAGACCCAGTACTTC | CASSRGQPLQETQYF
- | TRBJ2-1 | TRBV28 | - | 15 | TGTGCCAGTACGACTCTGAGCGGGCCTTACAATGAGCAGTTCTTC | CASTTLSGPYNEQFF
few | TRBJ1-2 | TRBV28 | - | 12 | TGTGCCAGCGCCACCCAGAACTATGGCTACACCTTC | CASATQNYGYTF
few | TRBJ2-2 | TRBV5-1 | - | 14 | TGCGCCAGCAGCCGACGGGGGCACACCGGGGAGCTGTTTTTT | CASSRRGHTGELFF
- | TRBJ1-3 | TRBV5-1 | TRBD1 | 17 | TGCGCCAGCAGCTTGGCGCGACAGGGGGCTTCTGGAAACACCATATATTTT | CASSLARQGASGNTIYF
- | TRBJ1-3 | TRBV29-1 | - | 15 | TGCAGCGGTGGCCGAGGGGGTAGCTCTGGAAACACCATATATTTT | CSGGRGGSSGNTIYF
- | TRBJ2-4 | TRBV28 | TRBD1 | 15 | TGTGCCAGCAGTACAGGGGGTTCGTCCAAAAACATTCAGTACTTC | CASSTGGSSKNIQYF
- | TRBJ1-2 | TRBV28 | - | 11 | TGTGCCAGCAGCCCGGGGTATTCTGCCACCTTC | CASSPGYSATF
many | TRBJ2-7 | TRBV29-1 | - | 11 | TGCAGCGTTGACAGGGTCCACGAGCAGTACTTC | CSVDRVHEQYF
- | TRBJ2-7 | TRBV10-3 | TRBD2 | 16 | TGTGCCATCAGCCCCCAAGAGGCTAGCGGGGACTACGAGCAGTACTTC | CAISPQEASGDYEQYF
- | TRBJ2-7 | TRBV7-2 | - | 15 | TGTGCCAGCAGCTTAATCAATAGCGGCTCCTACGAGCAGTACTTC | CASSLINSGSYEQYF
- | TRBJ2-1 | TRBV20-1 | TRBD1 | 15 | TGCAGTGCTAGTAAACCGGGACAGGGGGACAATGAGCAGTTCTTC | CSASKPGQGDNEQFF
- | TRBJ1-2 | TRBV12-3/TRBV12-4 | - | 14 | TGTGCCAGCAGCCCAGGACAAACAGTCTATGGCTACACCTTC | CASSPGQTVYGYTF
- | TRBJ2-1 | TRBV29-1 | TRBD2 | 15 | TGCAGCGTGAAAGCCCTAGCGGGGGAAGACAATGAGCAGTTCTTC | CSVKALAGEDNEQFF
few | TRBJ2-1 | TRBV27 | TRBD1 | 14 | TGTGCCAGCAGTTTAAGTCAGGGGGCGAATGAGCAGTTCTTC | CASSLSQGANEQFF
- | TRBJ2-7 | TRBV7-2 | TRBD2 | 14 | TGTGCCAGCAGCCACGGGGGGAGAGCGTACGAGCAGTACTTC | CASSHGGRAYEQYF
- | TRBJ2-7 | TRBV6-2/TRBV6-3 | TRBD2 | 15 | TGTGCCGGCAGCGGAAGCGGGAGCTCCTACAATGAGCAGTACTTC | CAGSGSGSSYNEQYF
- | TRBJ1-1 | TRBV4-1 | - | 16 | TGCGCCAGCAGCCCCATCCTAGCGGATTGGAACACTGAAGCTTTCTTT | CASSPILADWNTEAFF
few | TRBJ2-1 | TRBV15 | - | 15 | TGTGCCACCAGCAACCCGACAACGAGGTACAATGAGCAGTTCTTC | CATSNPTTRYNEQFF
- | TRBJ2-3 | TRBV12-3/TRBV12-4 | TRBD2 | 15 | TGTGCCAGCACCTTCGGGGACTACCAAACAGATACGCAGTATTTT | CASTFGDYQTDTQYF
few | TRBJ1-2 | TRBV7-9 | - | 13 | TGTGCCAGCAGCTTTTCAGGGGACGATGGCTACACCTTC | CASSFSGDDGYTF
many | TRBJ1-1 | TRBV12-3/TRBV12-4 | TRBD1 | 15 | TGTGCCAGCAGCTTAGGGACAGGGGGTAACACTGAAGCTTTCTTT | CASSLGTGGNTEAFF
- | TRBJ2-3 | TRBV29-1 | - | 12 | TGCAGCGTCCCCCGGGGGCCAGATACGCAGTATTTT | CSVPRGPDTQYF
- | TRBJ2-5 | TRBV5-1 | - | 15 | TGCGCCAGCAGCTTGTACGAATCCTCCTACAATGAGCAGTACTTC | CASSLYESSYNEQYF
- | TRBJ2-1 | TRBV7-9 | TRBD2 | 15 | TGTGCCAGCAGCGACTCGACTAGCGGGAGGCCCCAGCAGTTCTTC | CASSDSTSGRPQQFF
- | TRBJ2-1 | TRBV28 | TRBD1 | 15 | TGTGCCAGCAGTCCGACCGGGACAGGGTCCTATGAGCAGTTCTTC | CASSPTGTGSYEQFF
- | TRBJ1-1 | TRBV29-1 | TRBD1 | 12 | TGCAGCGTAGGGACAGGGCTTTCCGAAGCTTTCTTT | CSVGTGLSEAFF
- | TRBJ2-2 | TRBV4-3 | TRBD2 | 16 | TGCGCCAGCAGCCATCGACTAGCAGGGCTCGTCGGGGAGCTGTTTTTT | CASSHRLAGLVGELFF
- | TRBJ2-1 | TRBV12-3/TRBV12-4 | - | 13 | TGTGCCAGCAGGTCAAGCTCCTACAATGAGCAGTTCTTC | CASRSSSYNEQFF
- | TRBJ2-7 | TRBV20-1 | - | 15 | TGCAGTGCTAGGCAGAGGGTGAGCTCCTACAATGAGCAGTACTTC | CSARQRVSSYNEQYF
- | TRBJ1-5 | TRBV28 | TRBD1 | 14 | TGTGCCAGCAGTTTATCAGGGGGCAGTCAGCCCCAGCATTTT | CASSLSGGSQPQHF
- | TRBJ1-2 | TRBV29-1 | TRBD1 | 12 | TGCAGCTCGACGACAGGGGGCTATGGCTACACCTTC | CSSTTGGYGYTF
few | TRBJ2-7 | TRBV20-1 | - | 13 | TGCAGTGCTAGAATGGCGGCCTCCTACGAGCAGTACTTC | CSARMAASYEQYF
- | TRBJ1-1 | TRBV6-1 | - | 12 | TGTGCCAGCGGGTGGGTCGGCACTGAAGCTTTCTTT | CASGWVGTEAFF
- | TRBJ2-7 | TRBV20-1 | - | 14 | TGCAGTGCTATAAAATCCCCATCCTCCTACGAGCAGTACTTC | CSAIKSPSSYEQYF
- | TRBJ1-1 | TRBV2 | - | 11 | TGTGCCAGCAGTGAGGCCACTGAAGCTTTCTTT | CASSEATEAFF
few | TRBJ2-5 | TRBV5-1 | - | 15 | TGCGCCAGCAGCTCCGTGCGGGCGAACCAAGAGACCCAGTACTTC | CASSSVRANQETQYF